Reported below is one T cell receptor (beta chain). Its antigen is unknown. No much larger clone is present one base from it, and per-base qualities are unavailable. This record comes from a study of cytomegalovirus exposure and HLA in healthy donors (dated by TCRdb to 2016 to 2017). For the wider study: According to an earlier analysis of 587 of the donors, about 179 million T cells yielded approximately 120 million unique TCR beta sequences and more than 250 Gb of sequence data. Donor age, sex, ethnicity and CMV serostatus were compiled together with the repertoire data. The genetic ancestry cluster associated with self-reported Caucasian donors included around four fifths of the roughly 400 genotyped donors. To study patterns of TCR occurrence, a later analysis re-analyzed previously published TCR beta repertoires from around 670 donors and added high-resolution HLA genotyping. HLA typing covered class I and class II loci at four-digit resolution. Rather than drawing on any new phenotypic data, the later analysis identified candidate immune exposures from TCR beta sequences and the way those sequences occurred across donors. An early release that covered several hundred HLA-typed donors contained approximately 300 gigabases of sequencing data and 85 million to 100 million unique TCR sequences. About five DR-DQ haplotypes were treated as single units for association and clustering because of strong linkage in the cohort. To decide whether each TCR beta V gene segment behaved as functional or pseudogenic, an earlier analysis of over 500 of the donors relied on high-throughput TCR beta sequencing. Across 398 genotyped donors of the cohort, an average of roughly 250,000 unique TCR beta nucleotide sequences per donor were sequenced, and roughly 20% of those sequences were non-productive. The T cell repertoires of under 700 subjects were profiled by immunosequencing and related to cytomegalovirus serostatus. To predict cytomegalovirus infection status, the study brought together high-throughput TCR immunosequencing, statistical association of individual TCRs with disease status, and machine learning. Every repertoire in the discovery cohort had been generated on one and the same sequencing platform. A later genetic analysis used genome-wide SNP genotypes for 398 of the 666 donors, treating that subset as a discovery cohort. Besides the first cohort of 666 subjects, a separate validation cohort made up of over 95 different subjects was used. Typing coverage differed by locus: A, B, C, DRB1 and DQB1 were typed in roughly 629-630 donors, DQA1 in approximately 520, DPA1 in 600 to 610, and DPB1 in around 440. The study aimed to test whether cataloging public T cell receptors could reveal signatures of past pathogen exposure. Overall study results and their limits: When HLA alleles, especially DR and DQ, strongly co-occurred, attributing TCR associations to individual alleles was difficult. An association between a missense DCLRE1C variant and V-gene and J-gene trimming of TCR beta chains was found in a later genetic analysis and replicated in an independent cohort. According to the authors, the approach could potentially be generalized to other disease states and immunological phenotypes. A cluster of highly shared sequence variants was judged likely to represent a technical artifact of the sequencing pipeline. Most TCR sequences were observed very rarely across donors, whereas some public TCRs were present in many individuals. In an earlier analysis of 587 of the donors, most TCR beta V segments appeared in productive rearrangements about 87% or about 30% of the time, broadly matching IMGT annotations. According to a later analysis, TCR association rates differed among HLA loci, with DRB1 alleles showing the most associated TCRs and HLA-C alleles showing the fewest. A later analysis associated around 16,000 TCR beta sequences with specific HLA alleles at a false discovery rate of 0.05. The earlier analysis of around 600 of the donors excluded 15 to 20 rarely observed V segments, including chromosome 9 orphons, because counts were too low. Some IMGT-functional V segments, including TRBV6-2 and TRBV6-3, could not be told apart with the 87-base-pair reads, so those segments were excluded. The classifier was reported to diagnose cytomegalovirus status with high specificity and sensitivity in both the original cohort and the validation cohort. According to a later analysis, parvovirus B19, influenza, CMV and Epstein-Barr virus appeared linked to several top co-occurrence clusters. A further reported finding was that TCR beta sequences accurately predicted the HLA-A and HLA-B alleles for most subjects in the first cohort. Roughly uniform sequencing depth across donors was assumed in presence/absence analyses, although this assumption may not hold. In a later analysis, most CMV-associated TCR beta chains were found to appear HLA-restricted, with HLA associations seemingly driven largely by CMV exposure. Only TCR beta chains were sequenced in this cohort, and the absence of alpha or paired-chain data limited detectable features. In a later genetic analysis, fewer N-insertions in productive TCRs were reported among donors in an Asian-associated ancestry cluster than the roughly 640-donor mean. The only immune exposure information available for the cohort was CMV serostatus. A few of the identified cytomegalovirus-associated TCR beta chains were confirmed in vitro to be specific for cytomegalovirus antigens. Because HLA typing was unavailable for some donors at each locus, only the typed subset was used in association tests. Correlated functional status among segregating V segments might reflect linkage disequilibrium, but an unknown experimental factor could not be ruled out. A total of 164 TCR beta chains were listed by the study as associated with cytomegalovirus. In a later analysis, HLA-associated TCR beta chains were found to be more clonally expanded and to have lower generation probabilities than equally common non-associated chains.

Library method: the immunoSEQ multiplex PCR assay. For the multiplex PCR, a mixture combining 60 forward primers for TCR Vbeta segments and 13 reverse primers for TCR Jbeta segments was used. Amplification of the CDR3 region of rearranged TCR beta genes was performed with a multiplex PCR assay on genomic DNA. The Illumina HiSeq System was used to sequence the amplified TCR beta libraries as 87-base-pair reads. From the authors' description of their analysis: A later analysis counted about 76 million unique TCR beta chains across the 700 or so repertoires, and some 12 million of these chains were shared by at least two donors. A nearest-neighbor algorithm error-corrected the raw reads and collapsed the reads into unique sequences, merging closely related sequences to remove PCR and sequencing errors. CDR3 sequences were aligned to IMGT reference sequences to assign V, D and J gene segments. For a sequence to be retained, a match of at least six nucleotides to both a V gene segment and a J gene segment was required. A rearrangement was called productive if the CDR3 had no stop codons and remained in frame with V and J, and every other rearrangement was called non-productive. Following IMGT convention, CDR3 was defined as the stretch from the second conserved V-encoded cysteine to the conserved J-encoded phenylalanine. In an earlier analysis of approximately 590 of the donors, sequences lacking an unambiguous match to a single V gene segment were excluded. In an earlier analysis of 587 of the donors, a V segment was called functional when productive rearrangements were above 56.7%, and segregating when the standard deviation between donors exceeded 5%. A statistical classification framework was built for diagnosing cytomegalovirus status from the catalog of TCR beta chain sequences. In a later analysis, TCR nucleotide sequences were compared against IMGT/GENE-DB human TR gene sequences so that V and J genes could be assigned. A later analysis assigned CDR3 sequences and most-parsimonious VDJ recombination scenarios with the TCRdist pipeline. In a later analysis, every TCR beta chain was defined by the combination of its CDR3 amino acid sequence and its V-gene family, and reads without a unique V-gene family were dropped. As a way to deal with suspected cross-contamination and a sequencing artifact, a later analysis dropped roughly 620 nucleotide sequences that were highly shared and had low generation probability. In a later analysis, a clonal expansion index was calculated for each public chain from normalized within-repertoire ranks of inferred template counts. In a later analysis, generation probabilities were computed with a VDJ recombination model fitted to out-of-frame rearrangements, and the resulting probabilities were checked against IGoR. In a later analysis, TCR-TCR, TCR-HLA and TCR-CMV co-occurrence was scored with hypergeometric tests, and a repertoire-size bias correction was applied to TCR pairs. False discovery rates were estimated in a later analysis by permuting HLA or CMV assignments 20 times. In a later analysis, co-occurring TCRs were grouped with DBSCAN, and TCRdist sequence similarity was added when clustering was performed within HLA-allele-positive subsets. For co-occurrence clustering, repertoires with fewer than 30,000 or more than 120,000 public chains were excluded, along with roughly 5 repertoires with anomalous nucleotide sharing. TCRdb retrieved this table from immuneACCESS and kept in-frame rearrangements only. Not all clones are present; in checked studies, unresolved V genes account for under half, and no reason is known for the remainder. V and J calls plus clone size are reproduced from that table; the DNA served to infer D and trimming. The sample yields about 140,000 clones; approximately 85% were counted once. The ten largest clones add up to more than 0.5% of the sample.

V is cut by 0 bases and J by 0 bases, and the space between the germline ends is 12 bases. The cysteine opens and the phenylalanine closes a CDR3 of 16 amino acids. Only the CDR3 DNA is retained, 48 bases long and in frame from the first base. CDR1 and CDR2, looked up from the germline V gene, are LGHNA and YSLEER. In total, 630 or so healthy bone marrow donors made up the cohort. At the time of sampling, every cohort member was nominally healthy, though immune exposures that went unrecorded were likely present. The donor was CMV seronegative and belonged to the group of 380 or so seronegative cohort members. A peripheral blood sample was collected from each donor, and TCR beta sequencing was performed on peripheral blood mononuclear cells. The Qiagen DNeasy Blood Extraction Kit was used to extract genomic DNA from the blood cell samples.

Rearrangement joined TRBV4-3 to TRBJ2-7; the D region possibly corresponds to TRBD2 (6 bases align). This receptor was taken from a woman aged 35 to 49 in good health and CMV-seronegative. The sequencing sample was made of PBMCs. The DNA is TGCGCCAGCAGCCAAGAATTCAGCGGGTTCTCCTACGAGCAGTACTTC. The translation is CASSQEFSGFSYEQYF.